The sequence of this TCR beta chain was determined in a study of blood T cell repertoires in COVID-19. The overall study: Samples of COVID-19 (acute and convalescent) were obtained from the United States, Italy and Spain. Nucleic acid was either cDNA or gDNA, and it came from T cells, B-cell-depleted T cells, or PBMCs.

Study processing details: Reference gene primer amplification gave estimated nucleated cell counts. Some clones are missing from TCRdb's copy, which holds only in-frame ones; the method was immunoSEQ multiplex PCR. D and trimming were read from the DNA, whereas the V and J calls and clone size are those reported in that table. Of some 200,000 clones in the sample, over 75% were seen once. The source material was peripheral blood. The source of this sequence is a woman in her 40s with acute or convalescent COVID-19.

The CDR3 spells CASSLGVAGGPPNEQFF. Written as DNA, the CDR3 is TGTGCCAGCAGCCTGGGGGTAGCGGGGGGGCCCCCCAATGAGCAGTTCTTC. This chain connects TRBV7-6 to TRBJ2-1; 11 bases line up with TRBD2. The CDR3 extends over 17 amino acids. With V trimmed by 5 bases and J by 6 bases, 12 bases remained unmatched. CDR1 and CDR2 (germline): SGHVS, FNYEAQ.